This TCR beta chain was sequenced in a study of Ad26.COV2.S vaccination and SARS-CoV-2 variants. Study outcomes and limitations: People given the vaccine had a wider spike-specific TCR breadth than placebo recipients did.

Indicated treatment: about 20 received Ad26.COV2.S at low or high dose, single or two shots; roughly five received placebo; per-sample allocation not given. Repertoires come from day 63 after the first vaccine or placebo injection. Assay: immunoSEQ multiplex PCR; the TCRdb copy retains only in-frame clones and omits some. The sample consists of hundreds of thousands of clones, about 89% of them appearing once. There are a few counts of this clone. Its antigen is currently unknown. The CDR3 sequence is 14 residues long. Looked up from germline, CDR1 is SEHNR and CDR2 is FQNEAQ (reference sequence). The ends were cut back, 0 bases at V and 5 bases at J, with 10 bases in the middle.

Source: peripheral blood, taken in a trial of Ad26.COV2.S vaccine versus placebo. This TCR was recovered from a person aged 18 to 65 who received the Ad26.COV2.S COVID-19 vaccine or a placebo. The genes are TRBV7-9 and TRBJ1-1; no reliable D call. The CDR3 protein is CASSLALGGTEAFF. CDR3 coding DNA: TGTGCCAGCAGCTTAGCGCTAGGTGGGACTGAAGCTTTCTTT.